Shown below are 2 T cell receptor beta chains from a single sample sequenced in a study of OX40 agonist ivuxolimab in advanced cancers. Measured with immunoSEQ multiplex PCR; TCRdb has only the in-frame clones, and not every one. This table holds 94,000 or so clones, around four fifths found once. The material sequenced was CD4+ or CD8+ T cells sorted from blood, taken in a trial of the OX40 agonist ivuxolimab. The receptors derive from an adult with an advanced solid tumor such as melanoma, head and neck, liver or kidney cancer.

The rearrangement joins TRBV6-5 to TRBJ2-7; no clear D gene. Trimming left V 7 bases short and J 1 base short, with 14 bases between. Germline values: CDR1 MNHEY, CDR2 SVGAGI. This CDR3 is built from 14 residues. This CDR3 is CASTQTGNSYEQYV. The CDR3 nucleotides are TGTGCCAGCACCCAGACTGGGAATTCCTACGAGCAGTACGTC.

The chain combines TRBV28 with TRBJ1-2; no clear D gene. V lost 5 bases, J lost 0 bases, and 7 bases lay in between. The CDR3 loop spans 13 amino acids. Germline V gives CDR1 MDHEN, CDR2 SYDVKM. Written as DNA, the CDR3 is TGTGCCAGCAGTCCGAGTTCTAACTATGGCTACACCTTC. Its protein product is CASSPSSNYGYTF.